This T cell receptor beta chain is drawn from a study of T cell responses to AZD1222 COVID-19 vaccine. Overall study results and limits: There were mostly white British donors and more females than males, and clonal diversity was possibly underestimated.

In germline, CDR1 is SGHDT, CDR2 YYEEEE. The length of the CDR3 is 14 residues. Trimming shortened V by 3 bases and J by 3 bases, and 12 bases separated the two germline ends. TCRdb's copy holds only in-frame clones and misses some; the assay was immunoSEQ multiplex PCR. The sample comprises around 200,000 clones, around 90% of which are singletons, and around 26% rests with the top ten. Note on this clone: Its antigen is not known.

The receptor was isolated from an adult who received the AZD1222 COVID-19 vaccine. Here the sequenced sample was peripheral blood, taken 28 days after the second AZD1222 dose. This chain connects TRBV5-6 to TRBJ1-1; no clear D. CDR3 in DNA: TGTGCCAGCAGCTCGGGCGGCTTGGACACTGAAGCTTTCTTT. Its protein product is CASSSGGLDTEAFF.